The sequence of this T cell receptor (beta chain) was determined in a study of PD-L1 blockade in urothelial cancer. The data were produced by immunoSEQ multiplex PCR, yet TCRdb's version contains in-frame clones alone and is incomplete. The sample lists about 52,000 clones, around 74% occurring once. Time point given: pretreatment peripheral blood. This CDR3 contains 16 residues. Germline V lookup: CDR1 SEHNR, CDR2 FQNEAQ (reference sequence). Trimming took 1 base from V and 5 from J; bases not matched to a gene: 3. V is TRBV7-9 and J is TRBJ1-4; 11 bases are shared with TRBD1. This TCR was sampled from a man in his sixties or seventies with urothelial cancer. The sample consisted of PBMCs, taken around atezolizumab (anti-PD-L1) treatment. The CDR3 reads CASSLGTGGANEKLFF. DNA of the CDR3: TGTGCCAGCAGCTTAGGGACAGGGGGCGCAAATGAAAAACTGTTTTTT. The whole variable domain, remainder taken from reference TRBV7-9 and TRBJ1-4, is DTGVSQNPRHKITKRGQNVTFRCDPISEHNRLYWYRQTLGQGPEFLTYFQNEAQLEKSRLLSDRFSAERPKGSFSTLEIQRTEQGDSAMYLCASSLGTGGANEKLFFGSGTQLSVL.